What follows are 25 T cell receptor beta chains derived from one specimen sequenced in a study of T-cell memory formation after mild COVID-19. MiXCR was run by TCRdb on the 5' RACE reads, yielding one entry per CDR3 protein. Of about 240,000 distinct CDR3 sequences listed, 8.5% to 9.5% were seen once; the top ten hold 20% to 25%. Sequenced: PBMCs or a T cell subset sorted from them (not recorded which). These receptors were taken from a man between 18 and 29 years old who had mild COVID-19 (a few samples of this study predate the infection). Cell type and time point are not known.

This clonotype was counted many times. J is TRBJ2-7 and V is TRBV12-3 or TRBV12-4, with D perhaps being TRBD1 or TRBD2 (6 bases each). The CDR3 contains 14 residues. Trimming removed 3 bases at V and 4 bases at J, with 13 bases between. The chain's CDR3 is CASSFGGFGYEQYF. In DNA, the CDR3 is TGTGCCAGCAGTTTCGGGGGCTTCGGTTACGAGCAGTACTTC.

The rearrangement joins TRBV5-1 to TRBJ1-6, with a weak D call TRBD1 (5 bases). This CDR3 has 20 residues. The V end was cut by 4 bases, the J end by 7 bases, with 30 bases between. Germline CDR1 and CDR2: SGHRS and YFSETQ. The CDR3 DNA is TGCGCCAGCAGCCGGGGGGTCCGGGACTTGTCTATCCACCCCAATTCACCCCTCCACTTT. Encoded protein: CASSRGVRDLSIHPNSPLHF. Using reference TRBV5-1 and TRBJ1-6 for the parts outside the CDR3, the full variable domain is KAGVTQTPRYLIKTRGQQVTLSCSPISGHRSVSWYQQTPGQGLQFLFEYFSETQRNKGNFPGRFSGRQFSNSRSEMNVSTLELGDSALYLCASSRGVRDLSIHPNSPLHFGNGTRLTVT.

V is TRBV12-3 or TRBV12-4 and J is TRBJ1-5; TRBD1 matches at 10 bases. V was pared by 6 bases and J by 5 bases, with 7 bases of the junction left unmatched. CDR3 length equals 15 residues. The CDR3 nucleotides are TGTGCCAGCAGCACGGGACAGGGGCTATATCAGCCCCAGCATTTT. Its translation: CASSTGQGLYQPQHF.

The chain has TRBV12-3 or TRBV12-4 and TRBJ1-1, with a weak D call TRBD1 (5 bases). Between the trimmed V and J ends, which lost 2 bases and 4 bases, there was a span of 11 bases. There are 14 residues in the CDR3. The CDR3 region is CASSLRGDFTEAFF. CDR3 bases: TGTGCCAGCAGTTTACGAGGGGATTTCACTGAAGCTTTCTTT.

This clonotype came up a few times. The rearrangement joins TRBV5-6 to TRBJ2-6; TRBD1 is a possible D gene (6 bases). The V end lost 1 base, the J end lost 2 bases, and 7 bases lay between the germline ends. Germline CDR1 reads SGHDT; CDR2 reads YYEEEE. The CDR3 consists of 15 residues. CDR3 protein: CASSLPGAGANVLTF. CDR3 sequence (DNA): TGTGCCAGCAGCTTGCCAGGGGCTGGGGCCAACGTCCTGACTTTC.

This chain connects TRBV7-9 to TRBJ2-6; unclear D gene. V was shortened by 1 base and J by 0 bases, with 7 bases between the two germline ends. Per germline, CDR1 SEHNR and CDR2 FQNEAQ (reference sequence). The CDR3 loop spans 16 amino acids. The CDR3 sequence: CASSLVGNSGANVLTF. CDR3 DNA: TGTGCCAGCAGCTTAGTGGGAAACTCTGGGGCCAACGTCCTGACTTTC. Filled out from reference TRBV7-9 and TRBJ2-6, the complete variable domain reads DTGVSQNPRHKITKRGQNVTFRCDPISEHNRLYWYRQTLGQGPEFLTYFQNEAQLEKSRLLSDRFSAERPKGSFSTLEIQRTEQGDSAMYLCASSLVGNSGANVLTFGAGSRLTVL.

This clonotype was counted only a few times. This CDR3 is CASSFRGLGRELFF. CDR3 DNA: TGTGCCAGCAGCTTCAGAGGGCTCGGTAGGGAGCTGTTTTTT. The chain combines TRBV5-5 with TRBJ2-2; perhaps TRBD2 as D (5 bases). Germline CDR1 reads SGHKS; CDR2 reads YYEKEE (reference sequence). CDR3 length: 14 amino acids. V shed 2 bases and J shed 9 bases, with 14 bases lying between them.

The genes are TRBV7-2 and TRBJ2-3; tentatively, D is TRBD2 (6 bases). The V gene's germline CDR1 is SGHTA and CDR2 FQGNSA. V was cut by 6 bases and J by 2 bases, with 12 bases left in between. The CDR3 is made up of 14 amino acids. CDR3 sequence (DNA): TGTGCCAGCAGTCGGGGGAGAACCACAGATACGCAGTATTTT. Amino acid sequence: CASSRGRTTDTQYF.

Of note for this clonotype: The junction departs from germline at one end; a sequencing error may be responsible. V is TRBV6-2 or TRBV6-3 and J is TRBJ2-1; 12 nucleotides align to TRBD2. Germline loops: CDR1 MNHEY, CDR2 SVGEGT. This CDR3 has 13 residues. The CDR3 here is CASRKASGGAWLF. The CDR3 nucleotides read TGTGCCAGCAGGAAAGCTAGCGGGGGGGCTTGGCTCTTC.

This chain's CDR3 is CASRPDRTNEKLFF. The CDR3 region has the DNA TGTGCCAGCAGACCAGACAGAACTAATGAAAAACTGTTTTTT. The chain joins TRBV7-2 to TRBJ1-4; possible D gene TRBD1, 5 bases. Germline V lookup: CDR1 SGHTA, CDR2 FQGNSA. Trimming stripped 6 bases from V and 1 base from J, with 9 bases between. CDR3 length: 14 residues.

The chain recombines TRBV2 with TRBJ1-5; D is possibly TRBD1 (5 bases). Germline loops: CDR1 SNHLY, CDR2 FYNNEI. With 6 bases removed from V and 4 bases from J, the gap between germline ends came to 16 bases. The CDR3 consists of 15 residues. The CDR3 protein is CASRAPLGENQPQHF. DNA for the CDR3: TGTGCCAGCAGGGCACCGTTGGGGGAAAATCAGCCCCAGCATTTT.

This clonotype was seen at least ten times. This rearrangement joins TRBV6-4 to TRBJ2-1; 12 nucleotides line up with TRBD2. Germline V CDR1 and CDR2: MRHNA, SNTAGT. CDR3 length: 15 amino acids. V was pared by 5 bases and J by 6 bases, with 5 bases of the junction left unmatched. CDR3 sequence (DNA): TGTGCCAGCAGTTCTAGCGGGGGGGCCTCCAATGAGCAGTTCTTC. Translating gives CASSSSGGASNEQFF.

A few counts support this clonotype. The gene calls are TRBV7-9 and TRBJ2-1; 7 bases map to TRBD2. The V gene's germline CDR1 is SEHNR and CDR2 FQNEAQ (reference sequence). This CDR3 contains 15 residues. J was trimmed by 6 bases and V by 5 bases; bases with no gene match: 10. CDR3 protein: CASSHRGVLGNEQFF. CDR3 DNA: TGTGCCAGCAGCCATCGGGGGGTCTTGGGCAATGAGCAGTTCTTC.

This clonotype was counted at least ten times. V and J are TRBV7-2 and TRBJ2-2; D is unresolved. CDR1 is SGHTA and CDR2 is FQGNSA in the germline V gene. V lost 1 base, J lost 6 bases, and 9 bases lay in between. The CDR3 is made up of 14 amino acids. CDR3 loop: CASSLDMVAGELFF. CDR3 DNA sequence: TGTGCCAGCAGCTTAGATATGGTAGCCGGGGAGCTGTTTTTT.

The chain uses TRBV15 and TRBJ1-2; unclear D gene. The CDR3 loop spans 15 amino acids. CDR1 LNHNV and CDR2 YYDKDF come from the germline V gene (reference sequence). The V end was cut by 0 bases, the J end by 2 bases, with 10 bases between. The CDR3 bases are TGTGCCACCAGCAGAGATCTCGGGGTGAACTATGGCTACACCTTC. It encodes CATSRDLGVNYGYTF.

The sample holds many counts of this clonotype. The rearrangement joins TRBV7-3 to TRBJ2-1; 14 positions match TRBD2. After removal of 5 bases from V and 8 bases from J, the junction contained 2 bases not matched to a gene. Germline V CDR1 and CDR2: SGHTA, FQGTGA. CDR3 length: 14 residues. In DNA form, the CDR3 reads TGTGCCAGCAGCCCGGGACTAGCGGGGGATGAGCAGTTCTTC. The encoded protein is CASSPGLAGDEQFF.

The V and J genes are TRBV6-1 and TRBJ2-5, with TRBD1 matching over 9 bases. Germline trimming cut 6 bases from V and 4 bases from J; bases unmatched to any gene: 9. The CDR3 runs 15 residues. CDR1 and CDR2 from the germline V gene are MNHNS and SASEGT. CDR3 bases: TGTGCCAGCAGCAGGGACAGGGCAGGAGGAGAGACCCAGTACTTC. It is translated as CASSRDRAGGETQYF.

V is TRBV12-3 or TRBV12-4 and J is TRBJ2-2; 7 positions match TRBD1. V trimming: 4 bases; J trimming: 0 bases; junction bases outside the gene matches: 2. The CDR3 runs to 15 residues. Here the CDR3 reads CASSSGGTNTGELFF. CDR3 sequence (DNA): TGTGCCAGCAGTTCAGGGGGTACGAACACCGGGGAGCTGTTTTTT.

This clonotype was counted at least ten times. The chain has TRBV5-1 and TRBJ1-1, with D unresolved. CDR1 is SGHRS, CDR2 YFSETQ, per germline. Trimming took 4 bases from V and 1 from J, leaving 14 bases between them. The CDR3 covers 15 residues. CDR3 coding DNA: TGCGCCAGCAGCCCAGGCCCTGGAGGGAACACTGAAGCTTTCTTT. Its protein is CASSPGPGGNTEAFF.

This clonotype was seen more than once but under ten times. J is TRBJ1-5 and V is TRBV5-1, with 7 bases matching TRBD1. V shed 0 bases and J 4 bases; nucleotides not matched to a gene: 4. CDR3 length: 15 residues. Germline V gives CDR1 SGHRS, CDR2 YFSETQ. The CDR3 DNA reads TGCGCCAGCAGCTTGGGCTCGGGACAGAATCAGCCCCAGCATTTT. Its protein is CASSLGSGQNQPQHF.

The sample holds a few counts of this clonotype. The V gene is TRBV12-3 or TRBV12-4, the J gene TRBJ1-1; maybe TRBD1 (5 bases). V shed 3 bases and J shed 11 bases, with 13 bases lying between them. CDR3 length: 12 amino acids. For the CDR3, the DNA is TGTGCCAGCAGTTTCCCCCAGGGTCGGGCTTTCTTT. Its translation is CASSFPQGRAFF.

V usage is TRBV24-1 and J usage is TRBJ2-1; D uncertain. V shed 2 bases and J shed 4 bases, with 8 bases lying between them. Germline CDR1 reads KGHDR; CDR2 reads SFDVKD. The CDR3 loop spans 14 amino acids. The CDR3 coding sequence is TGTGCCACCAGTGATTCGTGGGTTTACAATGAGCAGTTCTTC. It specifies CATSDSWVYNEQFF.

This clonotype was observed a few times. CDR3 sequence: CASSLSTVYEQYV. In nucleotides, the CDR3 is TGTGCCAGCAGCCTCTCGACAGTTTACGAGCAGTACGTC. The chain employs TRBV7-2 and TRBJ2-7; maybe TRBD1 (5 bases). This CDR3 comprises 13 residues. The germline V gene has CDR1 SGHTA and CDR2 FQGNSA. The V end was cut by 5 bases, the J end by 4 bases, with 12 bases between.

The chain recombines TRBV5-1 with TRBJ2-3; D perhaps matches TRBD1 (6 bases). CDR1 is SGHRS and CDR2 is YFSETQ in the germline V gene. With 3 bases removed from V and 5 bases from J, the gap between germline ends came to 16 bases. The CDR3 runs 15 residues. The CDR3 reads CASSSNQGWRDTQYF. The DNA of the CDR3 is TGCGCCAGCAGCTCGAATCAGGGGTGGAGAGATACGCAGTATTTT. Using reference TRBV5-1 and TRBJ2-3 for the parts outside the CDR3, the full variable domain is KAGVTQTPRYLIKTRGQQVTLSCSPISGHRSVSWYQQTPGQGLQFLFEYFSETQRNKGNFPGRFSGRQFSNSRSEMNVSTLELGDSALYLCASSSNQGWRDTQYFGPGTRLTVL.

The rearrangement uses TRBV7-9 and TRBJ2-2; D is undetermined. Germline CDR1 is SEHNR and CDR2 is FQNEAQ (reference sequence). The CDR3 is 16 residues long. Trimming left V 1 base short and J 0 bases short, with 9 bases between. CDR3 in DNA: TGTGCCAGCAGCTTAGGGTTCAGAGCGAACACCGGGGAGCTGTTTTTT. It translates to CASSLGFRANTGELFF. Complete variable domain (other parts from reference TRBV7-9 and TRBJ2-2): DTGVSQNPRHKITKRGQNVTFRCDPISEHNRLYWYRQTLGQGPEFLTYFQNEAQLEKSRLLSDRFSAERPKGSFSTLEIQRTEQGDSAMYLCASSLGFRANTGELFFGEGSRLTVL.